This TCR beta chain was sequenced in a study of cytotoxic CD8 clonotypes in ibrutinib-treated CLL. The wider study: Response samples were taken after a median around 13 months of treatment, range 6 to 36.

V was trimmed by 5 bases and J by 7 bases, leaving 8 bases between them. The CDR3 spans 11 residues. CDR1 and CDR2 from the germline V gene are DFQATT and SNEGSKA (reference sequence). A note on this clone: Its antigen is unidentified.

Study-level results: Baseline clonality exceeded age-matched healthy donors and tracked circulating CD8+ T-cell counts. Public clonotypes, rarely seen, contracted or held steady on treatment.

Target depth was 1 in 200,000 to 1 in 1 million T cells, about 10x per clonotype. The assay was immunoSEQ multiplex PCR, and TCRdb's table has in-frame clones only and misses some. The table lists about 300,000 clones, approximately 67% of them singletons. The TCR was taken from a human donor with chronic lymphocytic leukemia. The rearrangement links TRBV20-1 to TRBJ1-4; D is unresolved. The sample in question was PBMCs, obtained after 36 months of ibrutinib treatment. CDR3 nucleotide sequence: TGCAGTGCTCCACGGGGTGAAAAACTGTTTTTT. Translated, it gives CSAPRGEKLFF.